What follows is one T cell receptor (beta chain) and its context. V shed 7 bases, J shed 4 bases, and the junction held 1 base outside the gene matches. Germline lookup yields CDR1 GTSNPN and CDR2 SVGIG (reference sequence). The CDR3 is 13 amino acids. The source of the sample is a study of control samples from healthy donors and cancer patients. Data came from immunoSEQ multiplex PCR; TCRdb stores just in-frame clones and leaves some out. The sample gives tens of thousands of clones, 88% of which show up once; around 15% is in the top ten. The sequence derives from a woman in her seventies in good health. The V call is TRBV30, the J call TRBJ2-3, with 14 bases fitting TRBD2. The sequencing sample was made of blood. CDR3 coding DNA: TGTGCCTCGGGACTAGCGGGAGCAGATACGCAGTATTTT. Its protein product is CASGLAGADTQYF.